Ten or more counts support the clone carrying this TCR beta chain. The antigen remains undetermined. These data come from a study of tumor and adjacent non-tumor tissue in lung cancer. Study overall: Samples averaged about 4.2 million productive TCRbeta reads each. Study observations and caveats: Shorter survival was associated with higher TCR diversity in tumors. TCR diversity was significantly greater in tumor than normal lung tissue. Tumor repertoires had a smaller top 100 clone share than normal lung.

V shed 6 bases and J 4 bases; nucleotides not matched to a gene: 7. CDR1 and CDR2 (germline): DFQATT, SNEGSKA (reference sequence). The CDR3 spans 14 residues. The library came from three nested PCR rounds adapted from ARM-PCR protocols. One entry per CDR3 protein results from TCRdb running MiXCR on the multiplex PCR reads. The table includes under 75,000 distinct CDR3 sequences, roughly 75% detected once. RNA was extracted from bulk tissue without any cell sorting. More than 3 cm separated this lung sample from the edge of the tumor. The V gene is TRBV20-1, the J gene TRBJ1-1, with 11 bases matching TRBD1. This sequence was found in a woman aged 50 to 60 with non-small cell lung cancer. Sequenced material: distant non-tumor lung tissue. The CDR3 DNA is TGCAGTGCAGCCCCCGGGACAGGGGGCACTGAAGCTTTCTTT. This encodes CSAAPGTGGTEAFF.